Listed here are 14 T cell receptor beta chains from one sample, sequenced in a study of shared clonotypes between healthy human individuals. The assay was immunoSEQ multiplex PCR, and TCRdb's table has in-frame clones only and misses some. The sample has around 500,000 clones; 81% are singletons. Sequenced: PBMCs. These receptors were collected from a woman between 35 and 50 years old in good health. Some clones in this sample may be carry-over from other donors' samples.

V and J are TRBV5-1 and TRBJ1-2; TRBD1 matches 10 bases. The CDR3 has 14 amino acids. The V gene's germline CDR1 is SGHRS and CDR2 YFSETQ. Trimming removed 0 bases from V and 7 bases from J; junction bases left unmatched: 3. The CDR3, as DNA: TGCGCCAGCAGCTTGGGGACAGGGGGAAGTGGCTACACCTTC. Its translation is CASSLGTGGSGYTF.

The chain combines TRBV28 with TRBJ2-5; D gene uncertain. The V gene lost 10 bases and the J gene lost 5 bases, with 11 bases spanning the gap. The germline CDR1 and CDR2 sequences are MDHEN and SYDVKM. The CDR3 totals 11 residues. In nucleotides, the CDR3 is TGTGCCACCACGTACCGTGAGACCCAGTACTTC. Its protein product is CATTYRETQYF.

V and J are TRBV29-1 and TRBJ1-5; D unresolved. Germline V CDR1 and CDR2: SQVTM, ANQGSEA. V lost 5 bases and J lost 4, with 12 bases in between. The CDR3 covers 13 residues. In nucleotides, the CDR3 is TGCAGCGTTTTGTACAGCCCAAATCAGCCCCAGCATTTT. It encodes CSVLYSPNQPQHF.

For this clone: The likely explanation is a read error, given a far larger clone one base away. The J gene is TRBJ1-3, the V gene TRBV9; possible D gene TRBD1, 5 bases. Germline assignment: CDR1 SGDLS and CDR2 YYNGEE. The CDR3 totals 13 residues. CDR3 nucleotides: TGTGACAGCAGCCCCCAGGGTGGAAACACCATATATTTT. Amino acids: CDSSPQGGNTIYF.

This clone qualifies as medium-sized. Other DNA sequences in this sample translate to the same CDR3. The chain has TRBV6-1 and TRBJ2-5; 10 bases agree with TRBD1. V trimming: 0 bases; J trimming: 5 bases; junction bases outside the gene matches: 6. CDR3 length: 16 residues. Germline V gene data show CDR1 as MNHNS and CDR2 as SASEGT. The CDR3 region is CASSEAGGQGYETQYF. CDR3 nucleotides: TGTGCCAGCAGTGAAGCGGGGGGACAGGGGTATGAGACCCAGTACTTC.

The DNA of the CDR3 is TGCGCCAGCAGGTCGGACAGGGGGCGGTCGGAAAAACTGTTTTTT. Encoded protein: CASRSDRGRSEKLFF. This chain connects TRBV5-1 to TRBJ1-4, with 11 bases aligning to TRBD1. Germline CDR1 and CDR2: SGHRS and YFSETQ. This CDR3 is built from 15 residues. The trim removed 5 bases at V and 8 bases at J, leaving 8 bases unmatched.

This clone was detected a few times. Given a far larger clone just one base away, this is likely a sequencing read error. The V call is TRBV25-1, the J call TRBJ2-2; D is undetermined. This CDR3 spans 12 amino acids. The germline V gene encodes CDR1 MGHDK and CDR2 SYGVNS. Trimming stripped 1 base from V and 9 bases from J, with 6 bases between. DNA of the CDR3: TGTGCCAGCAGTGAATCTACCCGGGAGCTGTTTTTT. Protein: CASSESTRELFF.

Here the CDR3 reads CASSLSNNRDSIKNTEAFF. CDR3 nucleotides: TGTGCCAGCAGTTTATCCAACAACCGGGACAGCATAAAGAACACTGAAGCTTTCTTT. The V call is TRBV27, the J call TRBJ1-1; 7 bases are a match to TRBD1. Unmatched junction bases numbered 14, after V lost 0 bases and J lost 1 base. Per germline, CDR1 MNHEY and CDR2 SMNVEV (reference sequence). The CDR3 has 19 residues.

CDR3 protein: CASRITGGQETQYF. CDR3 DNA sequence: TGTGCCAGCCGGATCACAGGGGGCCAAGAGACCCAGTACTTC. The chain links TRBV6-1 to TRBJ2-5, with 8 positions matching TRBD1. J gave up 1 base and V 8 bases, and 6 bases lay outside the gene matches. The germline V gene has CDR1 MNHNS and CDR2 SASEGT. The CDR3 sequence is 14 residues long.

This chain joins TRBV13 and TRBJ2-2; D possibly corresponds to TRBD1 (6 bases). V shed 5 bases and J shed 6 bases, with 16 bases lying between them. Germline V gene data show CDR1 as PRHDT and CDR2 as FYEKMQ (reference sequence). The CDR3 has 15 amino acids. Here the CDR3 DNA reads TGTGCCAGCAGCCCAACAGGGAAAGGATCCGGGGAGCTGTTTTTT. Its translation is CASSPTGKGSGELFF.

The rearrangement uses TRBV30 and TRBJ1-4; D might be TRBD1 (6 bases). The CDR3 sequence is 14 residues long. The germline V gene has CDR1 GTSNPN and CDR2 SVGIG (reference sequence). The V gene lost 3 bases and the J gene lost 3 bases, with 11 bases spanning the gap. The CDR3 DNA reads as TGTGCCTGGAGCAAACAGGGACCTAATGAAAAACTGTTTTTT. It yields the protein CAWSKQGPNEKLFF.

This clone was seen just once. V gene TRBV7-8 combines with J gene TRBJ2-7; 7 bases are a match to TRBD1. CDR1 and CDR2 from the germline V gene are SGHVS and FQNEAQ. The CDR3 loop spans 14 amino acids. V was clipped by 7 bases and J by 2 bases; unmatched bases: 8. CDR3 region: CASNRGLEPYEQYF. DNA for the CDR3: TGTGCCAGCAACAGGGGCCTAGAACCCTACGAGCAGTACTTC. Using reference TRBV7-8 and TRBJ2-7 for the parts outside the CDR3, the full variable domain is GAGVSQSPRYKVAKRGQDVALRCDPISGHVSLFWYQQALGQGPEFLTYFQNEAQLDKSGLPSDRFFAERPEGSVSTLKIQRTQQEDSAVYLCASNRGLEPYEQYFGPGTRLTVT.

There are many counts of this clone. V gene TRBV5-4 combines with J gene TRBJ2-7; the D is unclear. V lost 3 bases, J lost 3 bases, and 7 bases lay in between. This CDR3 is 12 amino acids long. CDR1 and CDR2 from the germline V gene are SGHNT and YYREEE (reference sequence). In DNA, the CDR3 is TGTGCCAGCAGCTATGGAGTCTACGAGCAGTACTTC. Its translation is CASSYGVYEQYF.

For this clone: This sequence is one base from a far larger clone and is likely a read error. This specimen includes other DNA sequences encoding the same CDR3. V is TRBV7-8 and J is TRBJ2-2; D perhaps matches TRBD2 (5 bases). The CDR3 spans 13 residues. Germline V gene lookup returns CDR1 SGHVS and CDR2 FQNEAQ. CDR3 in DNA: TGTGCCAGCACCCCGGGAAACACTGGGGAGCTGTTTTTT. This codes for CASTPGNTGELFF.